The 27 T cell receptor beta chains reported below all come from one sample, sequenced in a study of Graves' ophthalmopathy and Graves' hyperthyroidism. Amplification of TCR beta CDR3 regions used RNA transcripts. Following a first-round RT-PCR that used HTBI primers, a second-round multiplex PCR was carried out. TCRdb passed the multiplex PCR reads through MiXCR, listing each CDR3 protein once. The sample lists around 1.1 million distinct CDR3 sequences, 35% to 45% occurring once. The sequenced sample was peripheral blood or thyroid tissue (not recorded which). These receptors originate from an adult man with Graves' hyperthyroidism.

In regard to this clonotype: Just one base apart from a much larger clone, this may be a read error. The V and J genes are TRBV25-1 and TRBJ2-7; 8 bases fit TRBD1. Germline CDR1 reads MGHDK; CDR2 reads SYGVNS. This CDR3 region has 13 residues. Unmatched junction bases numbered 7, after V lost 7 bases and J lost 5 bases. The CDR3 is CASIPQGQDEQYF. The CDR3 DNA sequence: TGTGCCAGCATTCCCCAGGGACAGGACGAGCAGTACTTC.

The chain joins TRBV10-3 to TRBJ2-5, with 7 bases lining up with TRBD1. V shed 6 bases and J 4 bases; nucleotides not matched to a gene: 11. Germline V gives CDR1 ENHRY, CDR2 SYGVKD. CDR3 length equals 15 residues. CDR3: CAISSRDRLRETQYF. For the CDR3, the DNA is TGTGCCATCAGCTCCCGGGACAGACTCCGAGAGACCCAGTACTTC.

To note about this clonotype: This may be a read error: a much more frequent sequence differs by one nucleotide. The chain couples TRBV9 to TRBJ2-5; D tentatively reads TRBD1 or TRBD2 (5 bases each). This CDR3 has 15 residues. Germline CDR1 reads SGDLS; CDR2 reads YYNGEE. Here the CDR3 DNA reads TGTGCCGGCAGCGTGGGGGATGACAGAGGAGAGACCCAGTACTTC. As protein: CAGSVGDDRGETQYF.

V and J are TRBV7-9 and TRBJ1-4, with D possibly TRBD1 on 6 matching bases. Between the trimmed V and J ends, which lost 5 bases and 0 bases, there was a span of 13 bases. Germline V gene data show CDR1 as SEHNR and CDR2 as FQNEAQ (reference sequence). The CDR3 length is 16 residues. CDR3 sequence: CASSQGTIATNEKLFF. The CDR3 region has the DNA TGTGCCAGCAGCCAGGGGACGATTGCAACTAATGAAAAACTGTTTTTT.

There are many counts of this clonotype. This chain connects TRBV6-6 to TRBJ1-1; tentative D call: TRBD1 (5 bases). Deletions cut 2 bases from V and 4 bases from J, with 8 bases between. CDR1 and CDR2 from the germline V gene are MNHNY and SVGAGI (reference sequence). The CDR3 consists of 13 residues. CDR3 sequence (DNA): TGTGCCAGCAGTTACGGGGGTCCCACTGAAGCTTTCTTT. It codes for CASSYGGPTEAFF.

At least ten counts were recorded for this clonotype. The chain employs TRBV9 and TRBJ1-1, with D possibly matching TRBD1 (6 bases). Germline CDR1 SGDLS, CDR2 YYNGEE. The V end lost 0 bases, the J end lost 3 bases, and 9 bases lay between the germline ends. This CDR3 has 14 residues. CDR3 sequence (DNA): TGTGCCAGCAGCGTAGGCAGGGGCGACACTGAAGCTTTCTTT. This encodes CASSVGRGDTEAFF.

The chain recombines TRBV9 with TRBJ1-4; the D is unclear. V lost 0 bases, J lost 7 bases, and 10 bases lay in between. The CDR3 spans 14 residues. Germline CDR1 is SGDLS and CDR2 is YYNGEE. The CDR3 loop is CASSVGAPGEKLFF. The CDR3 region has the DNA TGTGCCAGCAGCGTAGGGGCGCCGGGTGAAAAACTGTTTTTT. The complete variable domain, with remaining parts taken from reference TRBV9 and TRBJ1-4, reads DSGVTQTPKHLITATGQRVTLRCSPRSGDLSVYWYQQSLDQGLQFLIQYYNGEERAKGNILERFSAQQFPDLHSELNLSSLELGDSALYFCASSVGAPGEKLFFGSGTQLSVL.

Many counts were recorded for this clonotype. V and J are TRBV9 and TRBJ1-1; D ambiguous. The CDR3 length is 13 residues. CDR1 and CDR2 (germline): SGDLS, YYNGEE. V shed 4 bases and J shed 5 bases, with 12 bases lying between them. CDR3 coding DNA: TGTGCCAGCAGCTCCTACCTAGGGACTGAAGCTTTCTTT. It yields the protein CASSSYLGTEAFF. Together with reference TRBV9 and TRBJ1-1, the CDR3 gives the full variable domain: DSGVTQTPKHLITATGQRVTLRCSPRSGDLSVYWYQQSLDQGLQFLIQYYNGEERAKGNILERFSAQQFPDLHSELNLSSLELGDSALYFCASSSYLGTEAFFGQGTRLTVV.

The chain carries TRBV15 and TRBJ1-2; 9 nucleotides agree with TRBD1. Germline-derived CDR1 and CDR2 are LNHNV and YYDKDF (reference sequence). This CDR3 spans 13 amino acids. Trimming took 6 bases from V and 7 from J; bases not matched to a gene: 6. The CDR3: CATRRTGVAGYTF. The CDR3 region has the DNA TGTGCCACCAGAAGGACAGGGGTGGCTGGCTACACCTTC.

This clonotype was counted between two and nine times. The V gene is TRBV10-3, the J gene TRBJ2-2; the D is unclear. Germline V gene data show CDR1 as ENHRY and CDR2 as SYGVKD. The CDR3 runs 13 residues. V dropped 3 bases and J dropped 3 bases, with 5 bases sitting between them. CDR3 in DNA: TGTGCCATCAGTGATGAAGACACCGGGGAGCTGTTTTTT. This sequence encodes CAISDEDTGELFF.

About this clonotype itself: Being one base from a much bigger clone, this may be a read error. V is TRBV10-3 and J is TRBJ2-7, with D perhaps matching TRBD1 (6 bases). The CDR3 spans 14 residues. Germline assignment: CDR1 ENHRY and CDR2 SYGVKD. Trimming took off 11 bases at V and 5 bases at J, with 22 bases between the two ends. The CDR3 sequence is CAVRYATGIDEQYF. CDR3 nucleotides: TGTGCCGTGCGTTATGCCACAGGGATCGACGAGCAGTACTTC.

As concerns this clonotype: Relative to the germline gene, one junction end is altered; a read error may explain this. The rearrangement links TRBV30 to TRBJ2-6; possible D gene TRBD1, 5 bases. The CDR3 runs to 13 residues. Germline V gene data show CDR1 as GTSNPN and CDR2 as SVGIG (reference sequence). CDR3 loop: CAWGRSGANVPTF. CDR3 bases: TGTGCCTGGGGACGCTCTGGGGCCAACGTCCCGACTTTC.

In its sample, this clonotype was seen many times. The V call is TRBV7-6, the J call TRBJ2-6, with 7 nucleotides matching TRBD1. V was clipped by 5 bases and J by 0 bases; unmatched bases: 10. This CDR3 spans 18 amino acids. Per the germline V gene, CDR1 is SGHVS and CDR2 is FNYEAQ. The CDR3 region has the DNA TGTGCCAGCAGCCTTTCGGGACAGCTCCTCTCTGGGGCCAACGTCCTGACTTTC. Its protein is CASSLSGQLLSGANVLTF.

The chain combines TRBV25-1 with TRBJ2-5, with D hard to call. Germline V CDR1 and CDR2: MGHDK, SYGVNS. This CDR3 comprises 10 residues. Written as DNA, the CDR3 is TGTGCTAGTCCCCAAGAGACCCAGTACTTC. Translation gives CASPQETQYF.

This clonotype was picked up a small number of times. V gene TRBV12-3 or TRBV12-4 combines with J gene TRBJ1-3; D is undetermined. The CDR3 consists of 14 residues. Trimming pared 5 bases from V and 0 bases from J, leaving 8 bases between. The CDR3 protein is CASSGESSGNTIYF. In nucleotides, the CDR3 is TGTGCCAGCAGTGGAGAGAGCTCTGGAAACACCATATATTTT.

The V call is TRBV28, the J call TRBJ1-2; TRBD1 is a possible D gene (5 bases). Per germline, CDR1 MDHEN and CDR2 SYDVKM. The CDR3 runs 15 residues. V was shortened by 0 bases and J by 4 bases, with 12 bases between the two germline ends. The CDR3 DNA sequence: TGTGCCAGCAGTTTATGGAGGGACGCTAGCTATGGCTACACCTTC. This encodes CASSLWRDASYGYTF.

This clonotype appeared many times. V and J are TRBV20-1 and TRBJ1-2; D not certain. The germline V gene has CDR1 DFQATT and CDR2 SNEGSKA (reference sequence). The CDR3 consists of 10 residues. For the CDR3, the DNA is TGCAGGCCTATGATGGGTGGCTACACCTTC. Its protein is CRPMMGGYTF.

The sample holds one count of this clonotype. One base away lies a much larger clone, so this may be a sequencing read error. V and J are TRBV29-1 and TRBJ2-7, with D possibly being TRBD1 or TRBD2 (7 bases each). Germline V lookup: CDR1 SQVTM, CDR2 ANQGSEA. V lost 4 bases, J lost 0 bases, and 19 bases lay in between. This CDR3 comprises 16 residues. The CDR3 nucleotides are TGCAGCGTTGCAGGGGGGGAGGAGACACCCTCCTACGAGCAGTACTTC. Its translation: CSVAGGEETPSYEQYF.

This clonotype was picked up many times. V and J are TRBV29-1 and TRBJ1-1; the match to TRBD1 covers 7 bases. After removal of 1 base from V and 6 bases from J, the junction contained 5 bases not matched to a gene. The CDR3 is 13 amino acids. The germline CDR1 and CDR2 sequences are SQVTM and ANQGSEA. The CDR3 protein is CSVEGAQGAEAFF. The CDR3 region has the DNA TGCAGCGTTGAAGGGGCGCAGGGGGCTGAAGCTTTCTTT.

This clonotype has a count of ten or more. The chain has TRBV7-8 and TRBJ1-2; 7 positions agree with TRBD1. The J segment lost 4 bases and the V segment lost 3 bases, leaving 8 bases of the junction unmatched. Germline V gene sequence: CDR1 SGHVS, CDR2 FQNEAQ. This CDR3 is 15 amino acids long. The CDR3 reads CASSFGGGDGYGYTF. DNA for the CDR3: TGTGCCAGCAGCTTCGGAGGGGGCGACGGCTATGGCTACACCTTC.

With respect to this clonotype: A read error may be the cause here, since a much bigger clone is one base away. CDR3 sequence reads: CASSFGAERF. As DNA, the CDR3 is TGTGCCAGCAGCTTTGGGGCCGAACGATTT. The J gene is TRBJ1-1, the V gene TRBV7-9; D may be TRBD1 (5 bases). Germline loops: CDR1 SEHNR, CDR2 FQNEAQ (reference sequence). The CDR3 totals 10 residues.

CDR3 bases: TGTGCCAGCAGCCAAGGAAATAAACAGCCCCAGCATTTT. It yields the protein CASSQGNKQPQHF. The chain uses TRBV7-2 and TRBJ1-5; D is unresolved. The V and J ends lost 5 bases and 7 bases respectively, with 12 bases between them. The V gene's germline CDR1 is SGHTA and CDR2 FQGNSA. This CDR3 is 13 amino acids long.

At least ten counts were recorded for this clonotype. The gene calls are TRBV10-2 and TRBJ1-2; D unclear. This CDR3 region has 14 residues. Trimming took off 6 bases at V and 8 bases at J, with 19 bases between the two ends. Germline CDR1 is WSHSY and CDR2 is SAAADI. CDR3 in amino acids: CASSDTGSRKGYTF. The CDR3, as DNA: TGCGCCAGCAGCGACACGGGGTCTCGTAAGGGCTACACCTTC.

In this sample, this clonotype turned up a few times. The chain couples TRBV2 to TRBJ1-1; D not certain. The CDR3 length is 14 residues. The V and J ends lost 7 bases and 5 bases respectively, with 17 bases between them. The germline gives CDR1 SNHLY, CDR2 FYNNEI. In DNA, the CDR3 is TGTGCCAGCAAGAGGTCAGGAGGCGGGACTGAAGCTTTCTTT. Residues: CASKRSGGGTEAFF.

The sample holds many counts of this clonotype. The chain recombines TRBV10-3 with TRBJ2-7; perhaps TRBD1 as D (6 bases). The ends were cut back, 4 bases at V and 0 bases at J, with 16 bases in the middle. The CDR3 has 16 amino acids. Germline lookup yields CDR1 ENHRY and CDR2 SYGVKD. CDR3 coding DNA: TGTGCCATCAGTGCTAGGCGGACAGATCCCTCCTACGAGCAGTACTTC. Its translation: CAISARRTDPSYEQYF.

At least ten counts were recorded for this clonotype. The V and J genes are TRBV9 and TRBJ2-7; D is ambiguous. Trimming took off 0 bases at V and 3 bases at J, with 13 bases between the two ends. Germline CDR1 reads SGDLS; CDR2 reads YYNGEE. This CDR3 is built from 15 residues. CDR3 sequence reads: CASSVGREKVYEQYF. The CDR3 nucleotides are TGTGCCAGCAGCGTAGGAAGGGAAAAAGTCTACGAGCAGTACTTC.

There are a few counts of this clonotype. The chain uses TRBV9 and TRBJ1-5; D remains unclear. This CDR3 is built from 14 residues. Germline V CDR1 and CDR2: SGDLS, YYNGEE. The V end was cut by 0 bases, the J end by 9 bases, with 13 bases between. The CDR3: CASSVGGEALPQHF. Written as DNA, the CDR3 is TGTGCCAGCAGCGTAGGGGGTGAAGCGCTGCCCCAGCATTTT.